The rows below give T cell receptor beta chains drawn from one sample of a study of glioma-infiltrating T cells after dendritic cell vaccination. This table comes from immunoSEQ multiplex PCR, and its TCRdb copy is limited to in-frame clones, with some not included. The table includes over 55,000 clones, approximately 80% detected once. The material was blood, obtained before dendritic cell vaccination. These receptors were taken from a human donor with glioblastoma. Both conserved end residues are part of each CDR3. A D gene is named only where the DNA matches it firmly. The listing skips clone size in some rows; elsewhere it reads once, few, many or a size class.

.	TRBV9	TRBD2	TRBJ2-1	TGTGCCAGCAGCGACCATAGCGGGGGGGATTACAATGAGCAGTTCTTC	CASSDHSGGDYNEQFF
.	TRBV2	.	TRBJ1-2	TGTGCCAGCAGGGGGGACACCACAATCAACTATGGCTACACCTTC	CASRGDTTINYGYTF
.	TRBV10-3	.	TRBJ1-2	TGTGCCATCAGTGAGTCGGCAGGGGTGTATGGCTACACCTTC	CAISESAGVYGYTF
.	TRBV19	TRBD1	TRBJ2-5	TGTGCCAGTAGTCCCTACAGGGGACAAGAGACCCAGTACTTC	CASSPYRGQETQYF
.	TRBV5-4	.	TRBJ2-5	TGTGCCAGCAGCTTGGCGGGGAGCCAAGAGACCCAGTACTTC	CASSLAGSQETQYF
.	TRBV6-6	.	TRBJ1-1	TGTGCCAGTTCGGGTGTTGAAGCTTTCTTT	CASSGVEAFF
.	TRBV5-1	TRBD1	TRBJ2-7	TGCGCCAGTAGGACAGGGGGCGCCTACGAGCAGTACTTC	CASRTGGAYEQYF
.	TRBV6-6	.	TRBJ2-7	TGTGCCAGCTCCTTCGCCGGGACCTACGAGCAGTACTTC	CASSFAGTYEQYF
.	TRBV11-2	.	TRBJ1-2	TGTGCCAGCAGCTCGCTGACAGGCCCCTTCGGCTACACCTTC	CASSSLTGPFGYTF
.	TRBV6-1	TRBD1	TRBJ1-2	TGTGCCAGCAGTGAGGATGGGACAGGGGCAAACTATGGCTACACCTTC	CASSEDGTGANYGYTF
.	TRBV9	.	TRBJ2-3	TGTGCCAGCAGCGTACGGGCCGGGGGCACAGATACGCAGTATTTT	CASSVRAGGTDTQYF
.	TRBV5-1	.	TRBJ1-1	TGCGCCAGCAGCGAGGGGGTGAACACTGAAGCTTTCTTT	CASSEGVNTEAFF
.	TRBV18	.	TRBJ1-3	TGTGCCAGCTCACCGGAACAGGGAACTGGAAACACCATATATTTT	CASSPEQGTGNTIYF
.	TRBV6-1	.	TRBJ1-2	TGTGCCAGCAGTGAAGCGTTTGACCAGGGCATCTATGGCTACACCTTC	CASSEAFDQGIYGYTF
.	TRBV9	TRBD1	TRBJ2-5	TGTGCCAGCAGCCTATGGACAGGACATGAAGGAGAGACCCAGTACTTC	CASSLWTGHEGETQYF
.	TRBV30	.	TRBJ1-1	TGTGCCTGGAGAGGGGAGGTGAACACTGAAGCTTTCTTT	CAWRGEVNTEAFF
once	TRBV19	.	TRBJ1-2	TGTGCCAGTAGTATAGTATCGGGTGGCGATGGCTACACCTTC	CASSIVSGGDGYTF
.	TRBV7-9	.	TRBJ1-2	TGTGCCAGCAGCTTTGGTCGAAGGGAGTCGGGCTACACCTTC	CASSFGRRESGYTF
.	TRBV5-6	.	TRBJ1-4	TGTGCCAGCAGCTTCACAGTGTCAACTAATGAAAAACTGTTTTTT	CASSFTVSTNEKLFF
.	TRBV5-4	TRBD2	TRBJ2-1	TGTGCCAGCAGCCTAGCGGGGGGGGTTTACAATGAGCAGTTCTTC	CASSLAGGVYNEQFF
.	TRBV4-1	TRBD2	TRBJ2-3	TGCGCCAGCAGCCGCAGCGGGGGGGCGGGTCAAACAGATACGCAGTATTTT	CASSRSGGAGQTDTQYF
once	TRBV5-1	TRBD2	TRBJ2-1	TGCGCCAGCGTTAGCGGGGGCTCCTACAATGAGCAGTTCTTC	CASVSGGSYNEQFF
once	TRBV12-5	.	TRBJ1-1	TGTGCTAGTGGACCCAACGGAAGAGGCGGCACTGAAGCTTTCTTT	CASGPNGRGGTEAFF
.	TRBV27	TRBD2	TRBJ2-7	TGTGCCAGCAGACCATCTTGGGGGGGAGTCTCCTACGAGCAGTACTTC	CASRPSWGGVSYEQYF
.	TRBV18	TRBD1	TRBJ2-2	TGTGCCAGCTCACGAAGGACAGGGGACAACACCGGGGAGCTGTTTTTT	CASSRRTGDNTGELFF
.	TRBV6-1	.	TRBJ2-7	TGTGCCAGCAGTGAAGTCCAGGGTGAAGCCTACGAGCAGTACTTC	CASSEVQGEAYEQYF
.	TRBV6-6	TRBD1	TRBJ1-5	TGTGCCAGCAGTTCCGAGTTACAGGGGGCGCAGCCCCAGCATTTT	CASSSELQGAQPQHF
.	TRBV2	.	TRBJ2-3	TGTGCCAGCACCTTGGACATGACCACAGATACGCAGTATTTT	CASTLDMTTDTQYF
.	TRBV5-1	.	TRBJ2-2	TGCGCCAGCAGCCCTGGGGACCGGCCGGGAGACGGGGAGCTGTTTTTT	CASSPGDRPGDGELFF
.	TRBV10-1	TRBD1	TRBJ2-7	TGCGCCAGCCACGACAGGGTCCTTTTCGAGCAGTACTTC	CASHDRVLFEQYF
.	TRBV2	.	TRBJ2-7	TGTGCCAGCAGTGTGACGGGGGGCGGTGGCCACGAGCAGTACTTC	CASSVTGGGGHEQYF
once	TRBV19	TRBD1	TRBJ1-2	TGTGCCAGTAGTAAGATCGGGACAGGGCGCGATCCTATTAGTGGCTACACCTTC	CASSKIGTGRDPISGYTF
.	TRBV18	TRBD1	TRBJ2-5	TGTGCCAGCTCACCTCGGACAGGGTCACAAGAGACCCAGTACTTC	CASSPRTGSQETQYF
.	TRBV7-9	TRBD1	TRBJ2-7	TGTGCCAGCAGCTTCCGACAGGGTTCCTCCTCCTACGAGCAGTACTTC	CASSFRQGSSSYEQYF
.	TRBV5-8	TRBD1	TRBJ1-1	TGTGCCAGCAGCTTGTGGACAGGAGCCTACACTGAAGCTTTCTTT	CASSLWTGAYTEAFF
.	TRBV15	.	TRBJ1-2	TGTGCCACCAGTCCGGGGGGGACGGCCTGGGGCTACACCTTC	CATSPGGTAWGYTF
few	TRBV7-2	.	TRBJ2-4	TGTGCCAGCAGCTTGAAGCATGCGGGCACAAACATTCAGTACTTC	CASSLKHAGTNIQYF
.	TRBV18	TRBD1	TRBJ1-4	TGTGCCAGCTCACCCAGTGGAAGGGGGCTTGGTGAAAAACTGTTTTTT	CASSPSGRGLGEKLFF